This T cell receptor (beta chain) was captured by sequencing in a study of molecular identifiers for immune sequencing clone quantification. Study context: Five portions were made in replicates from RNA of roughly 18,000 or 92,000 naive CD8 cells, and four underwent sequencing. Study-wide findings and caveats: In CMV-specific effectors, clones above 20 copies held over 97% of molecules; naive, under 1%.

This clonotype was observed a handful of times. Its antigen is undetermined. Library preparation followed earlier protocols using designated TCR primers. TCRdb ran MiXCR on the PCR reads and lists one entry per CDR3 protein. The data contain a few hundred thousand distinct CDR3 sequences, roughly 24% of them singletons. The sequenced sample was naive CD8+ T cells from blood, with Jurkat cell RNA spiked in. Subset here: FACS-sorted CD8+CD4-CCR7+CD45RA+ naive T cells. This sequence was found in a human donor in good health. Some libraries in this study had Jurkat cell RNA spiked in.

CDR3 sequence reads: CASSPTSPLGWQYF. As DNA, the CDR3 is TGTGCCAGCAGCCCGACGTCTCCATTAGGATGGCAGTACTTC. The chain carries TRBV7-2 and TRBJ2-7, with D unclear. Trimming cost V 5 bases and J 9 bases, with 20 bases left between them. The CDR3 sequence is 14 residues long. Germline V gene data show CDR1 as SGHTA and CDR2 as FQGNSA.